The 27 T cell receptor beta chains presented below share a single source sample, sequenced in a study of PD-1 blockade in mismatch repair-deficient tumors. Here immunoSEQ multiplex PCR was the method, and the copy in TCRdb shows in-frame clones only, minus some. The repertoire holds about 49,000 clones, with 77% as singletons. Sequencing was performed on PBMCs, taken before pembrolizumab treatment. These receptors all stem from an adult with mismatch repair-deficient cancer.

The rearrangement links TRBV5-1 to TRBJ2-7; 10 bases agree with TRBD2. Trimming at V came to 3 bases and at J to 4 bases, leaving 1 base not matched to a gene. CDR1 and CDR2 from the germline V gene are SGHRS and YFSETQ. The CDR3 loop spans 13 amino acids. CDR3 sequence: CASSWTSGYEQYF. The DNA of the CDR3 is TGCGCCAGCAGCTGGACTAGCGGTTACGAGCAGTACTTC.

The V and J genes are TRBV29-1 and TRBJ2-5; maybe TRBD2 (6 bases). Germline V lookup: CDR1 SQVTM, CDR2 ANQGSEA. This CDR3 spans 16 amino acids. V was clipped by 0 bases and J by 4 bases, with 18 bases between them. CDR3 sequence reads: CSVEDWRAGPGETQYF. The CDR3 nucleotides are TGCAGCGTTGAAGATTGGAGGGCAGGGCCAGGAGAGACCCAGTACTTC. Full variable domain (outside the CDR3, taken from reference TRBV29-1 and TRBJ2-5): SAVISQKPSRDICQRGTSLTIQCQVDSQVTMMFWYRQQPGQSLTLIATANQGSEATYESGFVIDKFPISRPNLTFSTLTVSNMSPEDSSIYLCSVEDWRAGPGETQYFGPGTRLLVL.

This chain connects TRBV5-4 to TRBJ1-3; 7 bases agree with TRBD1. With 0 bases clipped from V and 4 bases from J, the junction kept 4 bases outside the gene matches. The CDR3 covers 15 residues. Germline V gene data show CDR1 as SGHNT and CDR2 as YYREEE (reference sequence). CDR3 in DNA: TGTGCCAGCAGCTTGGGACAGGGAACAGGAAACACCATATATTTT. It is translated as CASSLGQGTGNTIYF.

V gene TRBV4-1 combines with J gene TRBJ2-1; D gene uncertain. Trimming pared 0 bases from V and 9 bases from J, leaving 9 bases between. This CDR3 has 13 amino acids. The germline V gene has CDR1 MGHRA and CDR2 YSYEKL. This CDR3 is CASSQDPRGEQFF. The CDR3 DNA follows: TGCGCCAGCAGCCAAGACCCCCGCGGTGAGCAGTTCTTC.

This chain joins TRBV6-5 and TRBJ2-5; the D gene is possibly TRBD2 (6 bases). Deletions cut 4 bases from V and 7 bases from J, with 16 bases between. The V gene's germline CDR1 is MNHEY and CDR2 SVGAGI. This CDR3 has 14 residues. CDR3 sequence reads: CASSSSGTPRTQYF. CDR3 DNA: TGTGCCAGCAGTTCATCCGGGACTCCTAGGACCCAGTACTTC.

The chain recombines TRBV7-9 with TRBJ2-7, with 10 bases lining up with TRBD1. The V gene's germline CDR1 is SEHNR and CDR2 FQNEAQ (reference sequence). This CDR3 comprises 14 residues. With 4 bases clipped from V and 6 bases from J, the junction kept 6 bases outside the gene matches. CDR3 in amino acids: CASSSPRTGGEQYF. CDR3 nucleotides: TGTGCCAGCAGCTCTCCTCGGACAGGGGGCGAGCAGTACTTC.

J is TRBJ2-6 and V is TRBV12-5; D remains unclear. CDR1 is LGHNT and CDR2 is FRNRAP in the germline V gene. The CDR3 is made up of 14 amino acids. V was trimmed by 4 bases and J by 6 bases, leaving 10 bases between them. The DNA of the CDR3 is TGTGCTAGTGGTTCGTTCGCTGAGGCCAACGTCCTGACTTTC. Translated: CASGSFAEANVLTF.

CDR3 in amino acids: CASALAGDYEQYF. The CDR3 DNA reads TGCGCCAGCGCCTTAGCGGGAGACTACGAGCAGTACTTC. The chain is built from TRBV5-1 and TRBJ2-7; 9 bases line up with TRBD2. The CDR3 spans 13 residues. CDR1 is SGHRS, CDR2 YFSETQ, per germline. The J segment lost 3 bases and the V segment lost 7 bases, leaving 5 bases of the junction unmatched.

This clone is medium-sized (0.01 to 0.1%) by share. This sequence joins TRBV27 and TRBJ2-1, with D hard to call. The V gene's germline CDR1 is MNHEY and CDR2 SMNVEV (reference sequence). The CDR3 contains 11 residues. V lost 0 bases and J lost 6, with 0 bases in between. As DNA, the CDR3 is TGTGCCAGCAGTTTATCCAATGAGCAGTTCTTC. This codes for CASSLSNEQFF.

This clone was detected only once. V and J are TRBV18 and TRBJ1-2; D perhaps matches TRBD1 (6 bases). In germline, CDR1 is KGHSH, CDR2 LQKENI. V lost 2 bases to trimming and J lost 0 bases, with 10 bases between them. The CDR3 is made up of 15 amino acids. The CDR3 bases are TGTGCCAGCTCACCATCGGGGGCCGCTAACTATGGCTACACCTTC. It translates to CASSPSGAANYGYTF. Filled out from reference TRBV18 and TRBJ1-2, the complete variable domain reads NAGVMQNPRHLVRRRGQEARLRCSPMKGHSHVYWYRQLPEEGLKFMVYLQKENIIDESGMPKERFSAEFPKEGPSILRIQQVVRGDSAAYFCASSPSGAANYGYTFGSGTRLTVV.

This rearrangement joins TRBV30 to TRBJ1-3; 12 nucleotides match TRBD1. CDR1 and CDR2 (germline): GTSNPN, SVGIG (reference sequence). CDR3 length: 14 amino acids. V trimming: 5 bases; J trimming: 3 bases; junction bases outside the gene matches: 2. The DNA of the CDR3 is TGTGCCTGGGGGACAGGGGGCAATGGAAACACCATATATTTT. Residues: CAWGTGGNGNTIYF.

This chain connects TRBV5-1 to TRBJ2-6, with TRBD1 matching 11 bases. CDR3 length: 16 amino acids. The V gene end was trimmed by 3 bases and the J gene end by 3 bases; junction bases not matched to a gene: 2. From germline, CDR1 is SGHRS and CDR2 YFSETQ. The CDR3 spells CASSWTGGGGANVLTF. The CDR3 DNA sequence: TGCGCCAGCAGCTGGACAGGGGGCGGTGGGGCCAACGTCCTGACTTTC.

The V and J genes are TRBV30 and TRBJ2-5, with TRBD1 matching over 9 bases. V shed 2 bases and J 4 bases; nucleotides not matched to a gene: 5. The CDR3 contains 14 residues. Germline V gives CDR1 GTSNPN, CDR2 SVGIG (reference sequence). The CDR3 DNA reads TGTGCCTGGAGTCTCACAGGGGGCCGAGAGACCCAGTACTTC. This sequence encodes CAWSLTGGRETQYF.

The chain combines TRBV5-4 with TRBJ2-1; 13 bases map to TRBD2. Germline loops: CDR1 SGHNT, CDR2 YYREEE (reference sequence). This CDR3 has 15 residues. Trimming removed 4 bases from V and 7 bases from J; junction bases left unmatched: 5. CDR3 amino acids: CASSPGTSGENEQFF. CDR3 sequence (DNA): TGTGCCAGCAGCCCCGGGACTAGCGGGGAGAATGAGCAGTTCTTC. Combining the CDR3 with reference TRBV5-4 and TRBJ2-1 gives the whole variable domain ETGVTQSPTHLIKTRGQQVTLRCSSQSGHNTVSWYQQALGQGPQFIFQYYREEENGRGNFPPRFSGLQFPNYSSELNVNALELDDSALYLCASSPGTSGENEQFFGPGTRLTVL.

This clone is a singleton in its sample. The rearrangement joins TRBV7-2 to TRBJ2-2; D is perhaps TRBD1 (5 bases). The CDR3 extends over 15 amino acids. Germline-derived CDR1 and CDR2 are SGHTA and FQGNSA. The V end was cut by 2 bases, the J end by 3 bases, with 10 bases between. The CDR3 DNA is TGTGCCAGCAGCTTACAGGGAATCGACACCGGGGAGCTGTTTTTT. This codes for CASSLQGIDTGELFF.

In its sample, this clone was seen a few times. The chain is built from TRBV2 and TRBJ1-1, with D unresolved. This CDR3 region has 14 residues. The germline gives CDR1 SNHLY, CDR2 FYNNEI. Trimming pared 6 bases from V and 1 base from J, leaving 12 bases between. CDR3 loop: CASRGMEGNTEAFF. Here the CDR3 DNA reads TGTGCCAGCAGGGGGATGGAGGGGAACACTGAAGCTTTCTTT. The entire variable domain, with the rest obtained from reference TRBV2 and TRBJ1-1, is as follows: EPEVTQTPSHQVTQMGQEVILRCVPISNHLYFYWYRQILGQKVEFLVSFYNNEISEKSEIFDDQFSVERPDGSNFTLKIRSTKLEDSAMYFCASRGMEGNTEAFFGQGTRLTVV.

The V and J genes are TRBV11-2 and TRBJ2-1, with a possible D match to TRBD2 (6 bases). V lost 5 bases and J lost 6, with 14 bases in between. The CDR3 loop spans 14 amino acids. Germline loops: CDR1 SGHAT, CDR2 FQNNGV. In DNA form, the CDR3 reads TGTGCCAGCAGCCGGGGACTCGAAGGCAATGAGCAGTTCTTC. The encoded protein is CASSRGLEGNEQFF.

V is TRBV4-3 and J is TRBJ2-7, with no clear D. V was pared by 2 bases and J by 3 bases, with 11 bases between. Germline-derived CDR1 and CDR2 are LGHNA and YSLEER. The length of the CDR3 is 14 residues. CDR3 nucleotides: TGCGCCAGCAGCCAATCGCCAAGGGACTACGAGCAGTACTTC. Its protein is CASSQSPRDYEQYF.

The chain links TRBV27 to TRBJ1-1, with D maybe TRBD1 (6 bases). Trimming stripped 1 base from V and 6 bases from J, with 9 bases between. The CDR3 has 13 amino acids. Germline V gives CDR1 MNHEY, CDR2 SMNVEV (reference sequence). The CDR3 sequence: CASSLFGGSEAFF. CDR3 nucleotides: TGTGCCAGCAGTTTATTTGGGGGCTCTGAAGCTTTCTTT.

The V and J genes are TRBV6-5 and TRBJ1-5, with TRBD1 matching 9 bases. The CDR3 is made up of 15 amino acids. Germline CDR1 reads MNHEY; CDR2 reads SVGAGI. The V gene end was trimmed by 6 bases and the J gene end by 5 bases; junction bases not matched to a gene: 8. The CDR3 bases are TGTGCCAGCAGAACCGGGACAGGGAGCTATCAGCCCCAGCATTTT. Protein sequence: CASRTGTGSYQPQHF.

CDR3 nucleotide sequence: TGTGCCAGCAGCTCTCAGGACAGGGGGGACCACGAGCAGTACTTC. Its protein is CASSSQDRGDHEQYF. V is TRBV11-2 and J is TRBJ2-7; TRBD1 matches 10 bases. With V trimmed by 4 bases and J by 5 bases, 8 bases remained unmatched. The CDR3 sequence is 15 residues long. Germline V gene sequence: CDR1 SGHAT, CDR2 FQNNGV.

The rearrangement uses TRBV5-5 and TRBJ2-7; D not resolved. Germline V CDR1 and CDR2: SGHKS, YYEKEE (reference sequence). V lost 3 bases and J lost 0, with 10 bases in between. The CDR3 extends over 14 amino acids. Here the CDR3 DNA reads TGTGCCAGCAGCTCCGACGTCAACTCCTACGAGCAGTACTTC. It specifies CASSSDVNSYEQYF. Full variable domain (remainder filled in from reference TRBV5-5 and TRBJ2-7): DAGVTQSPTHLIKTRGQQVTLRCSPISGHKSVSWYQQVLGQGPQFIFQYYEKEERGRGNFPDRFSARQFPNYSSELNVNALLLGDSALYLCASSSDVNSYEQYFGPGTRLTVT.

This sequence joins TRBV2 and TRBJ2-7, with TRBD2 matching 7 bases. This CDR3 region has 14 residues. CDR1 is SNHLY, CDR2 FYNNEI, per germline. With 5 bases clipped from V and 5 bases from J, the junction kept 9 bases outside the gene matches. This CDR3 reads CASSYRTRGHEQYF. CDR3 bases: TGTGCCAGCAGTTACCGGACTAGGGGCCACGAGCAGTACTTC.

The CDR3 reads CAWSAGTGGNTIYF. Here the CDR3 DNA reads TGTGCCTGGAGCGCCGGGACAGGAGGAAACACCATATATTTT. V is TRBV30 and J is TRBJ1-3; TRBD1 aligns across 8 bases. The CDR3 has 14 residues. V lost 3 bases and J lost 4; bases outside the gene matches: 5. Germline V gives CDR1 GTSNPN, CDR2 SVGIG (reference sequence).

The chain has TRBV7-9 and TRBJ2-3; TRBD2 aligns across 9 bases. The germline gives CDR1 SEHNR, CDR2 FQNEAQ (reference sequence). The CDR3 is 15 residues long. V dropped 1 base and J dropped 5; count of bases not matched to a gene: 4. CDR3 nucleotides: TGTGCCAGCAGCTTAGAGGTAGCGGGAGTAGATACGCAGTATTTT. Amino acid sequence: CASSLEVAGVDTQYF.

This chain joins TRBV6-5 and TRBJ1-2; TRBD1 agrees at 7 bases. This CDR3 region has 13 residues. The V segment lost 6 bases and the J segment 8 bases; nucleotides outside the gene matches: 9. Germline loops: CDR1 MNHEY, CDR2 SVGAGI. CDR3 sequence: CASSPAGGEGYTF. Written as DNA, the CDR3 is TGTGCCAGCAGCCCCGCAGGGGGTGAAGGCTACACCTTC.

This clone was counted between two and nine times. V and J are TRBV14 and TRBJ1-2; 8 nucleotides align to TRBD1. J lost 3 bases, V lost 2 bases, and 5 bases had no gene match. Germline V gives CDR1 SGHDN, CDR2 FVKESK. This CDR3 contains 15 residues. CDR3 region: CASSQSGQAHYGYTF. The CDR3 nucleotides are TGTGCCAGCAGCCAATCGGGACAGGCTCACTATGGCTACACCTTC.